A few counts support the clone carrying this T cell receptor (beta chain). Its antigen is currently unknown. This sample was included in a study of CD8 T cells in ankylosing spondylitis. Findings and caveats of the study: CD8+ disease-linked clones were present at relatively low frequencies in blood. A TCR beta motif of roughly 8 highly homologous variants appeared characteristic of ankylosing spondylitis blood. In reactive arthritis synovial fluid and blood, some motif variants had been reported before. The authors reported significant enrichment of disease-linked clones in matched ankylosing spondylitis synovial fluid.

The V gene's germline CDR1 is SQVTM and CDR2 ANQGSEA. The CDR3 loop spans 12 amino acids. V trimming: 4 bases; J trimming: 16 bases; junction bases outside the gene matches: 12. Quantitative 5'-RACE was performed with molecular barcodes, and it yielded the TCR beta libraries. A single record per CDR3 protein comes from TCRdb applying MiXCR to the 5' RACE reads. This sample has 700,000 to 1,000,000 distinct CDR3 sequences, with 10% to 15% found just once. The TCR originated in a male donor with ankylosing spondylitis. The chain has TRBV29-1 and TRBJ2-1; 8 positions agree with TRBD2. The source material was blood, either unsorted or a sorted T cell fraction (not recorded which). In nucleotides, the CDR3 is TGCAGCGTTGGAAGATCAAGGACTAGCTTTTTCTTC. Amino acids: CSVGRSRTSFFF.